The 18 T cell receptor beta chains in this list originate from one sample, sequenced in a study of siplizumab effects on memory and regulatory T cells. Sequenced by immunoSEQ multiplex PCR; TCRdb stores in-frame clones only, minus some. In the table there are more than 95,000 clones, about 92% of which are singletons. The sequencing sample was made of CD4+ T cells sorted from blood. These receptors all stem from a human donor in good health.

This chain joins TRBV11-3 and TRBJ2-3, with D perhaps matching TRBD2 (6 bases). The CDR3 contains 14 residues. Per the germline V gene, CDR1 is SGHNT and CDR2 is YENEEA. V was clipped by 5 bases and J by 6 bases, with 15 bases between them. The CDR3 coding sequence is TGTGCCAGCAGCGTGGGGACTTTAGGCGATACGCAGTATTTT. Translating gives CASSVGTLGDTQYF. Full variable domain (missing parts from reference TRBV11-3 and TRBJ2-3): EAGVVQSPRYKIIEKKQPVAFWCNPISGHNTLYWYLQNLGQGPELLIRYENEEAVDDSQLPKDRFSAERLKGVDSTLKIQPAELGDSAVYLCASSVGTLGDTQYFGPGTRLTVL.

CDR3: CASSYPRGEKLFF. In DNA form, the CDR3 reads TGTGCCAGCAGTTACCCCAGGGGGGAAAAACTGTTTTTT. This chain links TRBV6-6 with TRBJ1-4, with 7 bases lining up with TRBD1. The CDR3 is made up of 13 amino acids. Trimming cost V 2 bases and J 8 bases; bases outside gene matches: 2. Per germline, CDR1 MNHNY and CDR2 SVGAGI (reference sequence).

The chain uses TRBV5-1 and TRBJ1-2, with TRBD1 identical over 8 bases. Germline CDR1 SGHRS, CDR2 YFSETQ. The CDR3 is 16 amino acids. V dropped 0 bases and J dropped 2; count of bases not matched to a gene: 6. Written as DNA, the CDR3 is TGCGCCAGCAGCTTGGGGGGGACAGGCGAAAACTATGGCTACACCTTC. Its protein product is CASSLGGTGENYGYTF.

V gene TRBV23-1 combines with J gene TRBJ2-2; 7 bases fit TRBD2. TRBV23-1 is classed as an ORF, of uncertain function. V gave up 6 bases and J gave up 4 bases; unmatched junction bases: 11. The CDR3 length is 16 residues. The CDR3: CASSEKRGVGTGELFF. CDR3 coding DNA: TGCGCCAGCAGCGAGAAACGGGGGGTGGGCACCGGGGAGCTGTTTTTT.

This clone was seen a single time. The genes are TRBV7-6 and TRBJ1-1; TRBD1 agrees at 9 bases. Germline lookup yields CDR1 SGHVS and CDR2 FNYEAQ. CDR3 length: 13 amino acids. Losses at the gene ends were 3 bases for V and 4 bases for J; bases not matched to a gene: 0. CDR3 sequence reads: CASSLGQGTEAFF. As DNA, the CDR3 is TGTGCCAGCAGCTTGGGACAGGGCACTGAAGCTTTCTTT.

The chain is built from TRBV4-3 and TRBJ2-3; 10 bases map to TRBD2. CDR1 is LGHNA, CDR2 YSLEER, per germline. This CDR3 has 15 residues. The junction had 3 bases not matched to a gene; V was cut back by 4 bases and J by 2 bases. CDR3 DNA: TGCGCCAGCAGCCGAGGACTAGCGGACACAGATACGCAGTATTTT. Its protein is CASSRGLADTDTQYF.

The rearrangement joins TRBV29-1 to TRBJ2-5; D not resolved. Germline CDR1 reads SQVTM; CDR2 reads ANQGSEA. The CDR3 has 10 amino acids. The germline V and J ends were trimmed by 4 bases and 5 bases, with 5 bases remaining between them. The CDR3 here is CSVGRETQYF. DNA of the CDR3: TGCAGCGTTGGGCGGGAGACCCAGTACTTC.

The CDR3 sequence: CASSSASGSRYEQYF. CDR3 sequence (DNA): TGTGCCAGTAGTAGCGCCTCCGGGTCTCGCTACGAGCAGTACTTC. The chain uses TRBV19 and TRBJ2-7; D not certain. The germline gives CDR1 LNHDA, CDR2 SQIVND (reference sequence). Between the trimmed V and J ends, which lost 4 bases and 3 bases, there was a span of 16 bases. CDR3 size: 15 residues.

The chain recombines TRBV14 with TRBJ1-4, with D perhaps matching TRBD1 (5 bases). V lost 5 bases and J lost 3, with 16 bases in between. Germline V gives CDR1 SGHDN, CDR2 FVKESK. The CDR3 contains 16 residues. CDR3 nucleotide sequence: TGTGCCAGCAGCACCCGCCCACAGGCCGCTAATGAAAAACTGTTTTTT. Encoded protein: CASSTRPQAANEKLFF.

The V call is TRBV10-3, the J call TRBJ2-1; D remains ambiguous. This CDR3 is built from 14 residues. The V gene's germline CDR1 is ENHRY and CDR2 SYGVKD. V was cut by 7 bases and J by 3 bases, with 13 bases left in between. CDR3 DNA: TGTGCCATCATCCGGACCGGCTTCTACAATGAGCAGTTCTTC. As protein: CAIIRTGFYNEQFF.

V usage is TRBV4-1 and J usage is TRBJ2-3; TRBD1 matches at 8 bases. Germline-derived CDR1 and CDR2 are MGHRA and YSYEKL. CDR3 length: 14 amino acids. With V trimmed by 3 bases and J by 7 bases, 6 bases remained unmatched. CDR3 region: CASSQTGQGHTQYF. The CDR3 nucleotides are TGCGCCAGCAGCCAGACCGGACAGGGACATACGCAGTATTTT.

The table lists this clone with a few counts. The rearrangement uses TRBV2 and TRBJ1-2; D gene ambiguous. The CDR3 contains 14 residues. Germline lookup yields CDR1 SNHLY and CDR2 FYNNEI. Trimming took 5 bases from V and 5 from J, leaving 15 bases between them. CDR3 region: CASSREDGTYGYTF. The DNA of the CDR3 is TGTGCCAGCAGTCGCGAGGACGGAACATATGGCTACACCTTC.

The chain carries TRBV19 and TRBJ1-2; D is uncertain. The CDR3 has 9 amino acids. V was clipped by 7 bases and J by 4 bases, with 1 base between them. Germline-derived CDR1 and CDR2 are LNHDA and SQIVND (reference sequence). The CDR3 sequence: CASIYGYTF. CDR3 sequence (DNA): TGTGCCAGTATCTATGGCTACACCTTC.

The rearrangement joins TRBV5-5 to TRBJ1-1, with a tentative D call TRBD1 (5 bases). Germline V CDR1 and CDR2: SGHKS, YYEKEE (reference sequence). There are 13 residues in the CDR3. The V end was cut by 1 base, the J end by 3 bases, with 7 bases between. The CDR3 is CASSLTGDTEAFF. In DNA, the CDR3 is TGTGCCAGCAGCTTGACGGGGGACACTGAAGCTTTCTTT.

The V call is TRBV4-1, the J call TRBJ2-2; 9 bases are a match to TRBD2. J gave up 6 bases and V 4 bases, and 9 bases lay outside the gene matches. The CDR3 is 16 residues long. Germline V gene sequence: CDR1 MGHRA, CDR2 YSYEKL. The CDR3 bases are TGCGCCAGCAGCCTGAGAAGCGGGGGGTTCTCCGGGGAGCTGTTTTTT. This codes for CASSLRSGGFSGELFF.

The V call is TRBV19, the J call TRBJ1-2; tentative D call: TRBD1 (5 bases). From germline, CDR1 is LNHDA and CDR2 SQIVND (reference sequence). CDR3 length: 14 amino acids. V was shortened by 2 bases and J by 7 bases, with 14 bases between the two germline ends. The CDR3 reads CASSIQGRGTGYTF. The CDR3 coding sequence is TGTGCCAGTAGTATACAGGGAAGGGGAACTGGCTACACCTTC.

The genes are TRBV5-1 and TRBJ2-5; 7 bases match TRBD2. V lost 1 base and J lost 3; bases outside the gene matches: 3. The CDR3 is made up of 14 amino acids. Germline-derived CDR1 and CDR2 are SGHRS and YFSETQ. CDR3 nucleotide sequence: TGCGCCAGCAGCTTGAGTCTAGCGGAAGAGACCCAGTACTTC. Amino acid sequence: CASSLSLAEETQYF.

This clone was detected a few times. This chain uses TRBV25-1 with TRBJ1-2; D not resolved. V lost 2 bases and J 3 bases, leaving 7 bases between the germline ends. The CDR3 has 13 residues. The V gene's germline CDR1 is MGHDK and CDR2 SYGVNS. The CDR3 protein is CASSETEDYGYTF. The CDR3 DNA sequence: TGTGCCAGCAGTGAAACAGAAGACTATGGCTACACCTTC.